Below are 7 T cell receptor beta chains sequenced from a single sample in a study of metastatic and nonmetastatic thyroid tumors. TCRdb re-processed the PCR reads through MiXCR. The profile shows roughly 15,000 clones, around 29% of them singletons. Thyroid surgery took place with no prior treatment in any patient. Sequenced material: blood. These receptors were collected from a female donor with papillary thyroid cancer or a benign thyroid nodule (not recorded which). Some clones in this sample may be carry-over from other donors' samples.

This clone was detected many times. The genes are TRBV29-1 and TRBJ2-3; TRBD1 matches 10 bases. The CDR3 is made up of 14 amino acids. CDR1 SQVTM and CDR2 ANQGSEA come from the germline V gene. V gave up 5 bases and J gave up 2 bases; unmatched junction bases: 4. CDR3 in DNA: TGCAGCGTTCGGGGACAGGGGACCACAGATACGCAGTATTTT. It yields the protein CSVRGQGTTDTQYF.

Many counts were recorded for this clone. A much bigger clone sits one base away, suggesting this may be a read error. The same CDR3 arises from other DNA sequences in this sample as well. The genes are TRBV20-1 and TRBJ2-5; TRBD1 matches at 9 bases. CDR1 and CDR2 (germline): DFQATT, SNEGSKA (reference sequence). CDR3 length: 17 residues. The CDR3 sequence: CSAKLMTGGSLEETQHF. The CDR3 DNA reads TGCAGTGCAAAGCTTATGACAGGGGGAAGTCTGGAAGAGACCCAGCACTTC.

The chain employs TRBV5-1 and TRBJ2-1, with 7 bases identical to TRBD2. From germline, CDR1 is SGHRS and CDR2 YFSETQ. There are 16 residues in the CDR3. With V trimmed by 1 base and J by 2 bases, 6 bases remained unmatched. The CDR3 region is CASSLLGGGTYNEQFF. The CDR3 DNA reads TGCGCCAGCAGCTTGCTTGGCGGGGGAACCTACAATGAGCAGTTCTTC.

This clone occurred a few times. The chain joins TRBV12-3 or TRBV12-4 to TRBJ2-1; D may be TRBD2 (5 bases). V lost 6 bases and J lost 0, with 12 bases in between. CDR3 length: 15 residues. The DNA for the CDR3 is TGTGCCAGCAGCACAGACCGGGGCTCCTACAATGAGCAGTTCTTC. It yields the protein CASSTDRGSYNEQFF.

V usage is TRBV11-2 and J usage is TRBJ2-3, with D unresolved. The CDR3 is 16 amino acids. V was shortened by 5 bases and J by 0 bases, with 15 bases between the two germline ends. Germline V lookup: CDR1 SGHAT, CDR2 FQNNGV. Here the CDR3 DNA reads TGTGCCAGCAGCAGTCCGGCAGCGCTTAGCACAGATACGCAGTATTTT. This sequence encodes CASSSPAALSTDTQYF.

The gene calls are TRBV7-6 and TRBJ2-7, with a possible D match to TRBD2 (6 bases). The germline CDR1 and CDR2 sequences are SGHVS and FNYEAQ. This CDR3 has 12 amino acids. The germline V and J ends were trimmed by 8 bases and 4 bases, with 12 bases remaining between them. The CDR3 nucleotides read TGTGCCAGCGGCGGGGTCGGTTACGAGCAGTACTTC. The encoded protein is CASGGVGYEQYF.

As to this clone: One end of the junction is discordant with germline, which a read error may explain. This chain joins TRBV14 and TRBJ2-3; 7 bases map to TRBD2. The CDR3 spans 21 residues. The germline V gene encodes CDR1 SGHDN and CDR2 FVKESK. CDR3 sequence: CASSQVWRSAGDQRLTYTQYF. CDR3 bases: TGTGCCAGCAGCCAAGTGTGGAGATCGGCGGGGGACCAACGACTCACATATACGCAGTATTTT.